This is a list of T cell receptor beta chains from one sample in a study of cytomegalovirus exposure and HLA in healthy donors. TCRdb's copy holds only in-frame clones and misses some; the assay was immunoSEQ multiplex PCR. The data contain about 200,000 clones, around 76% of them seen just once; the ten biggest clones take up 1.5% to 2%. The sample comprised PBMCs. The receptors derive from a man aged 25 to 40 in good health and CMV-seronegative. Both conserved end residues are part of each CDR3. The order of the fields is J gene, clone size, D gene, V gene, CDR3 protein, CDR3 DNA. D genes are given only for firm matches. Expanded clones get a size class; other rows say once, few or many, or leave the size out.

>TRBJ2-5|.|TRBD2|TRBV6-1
CASKAHPTSLETQYF
TGTGCCAGCAAAGCCCACCCGACTAGCTTAGAGACCCAGTACTTC
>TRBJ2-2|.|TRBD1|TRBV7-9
CASSPRDRVTGELFF
TGTGCCAGCAGCCCCCGGGACAGGGTCACCGGGGAGCTGTTTTTT
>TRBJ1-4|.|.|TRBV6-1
CASSEIGIATNEKLFF
TGTGCCAGCAGTGAAATCGGGATCGCAACTAATGAAAAACTGTTTTTT
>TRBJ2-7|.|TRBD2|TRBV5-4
CASSPGTSEQYF
TGTGCCAGCAGCCCCGGGACTAGCGAGCAGTACTTC
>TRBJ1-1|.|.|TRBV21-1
CASSIPGQILRAFF
TGTGCCAGCAGCATACCGGGACAGATTTTGCGAGCTTTCTTT
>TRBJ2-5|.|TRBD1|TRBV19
CASSKEGQGARTQYF
TGTGCCAGTAGTAAGGAGGGACAGGGGGCGCGGACCCAGTACTTC
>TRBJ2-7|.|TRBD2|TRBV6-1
CASSGHKTSSYEQYF
TGTGCCAGCAGTGGACACAAGACTAGCAGCTACGAGCAGTACTTC
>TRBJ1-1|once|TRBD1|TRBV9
CASSGGQGINTEAFF
TGTGCCAGCAGCGGGGGACAGGGGATAAACACTGAAGCTTTCTTT
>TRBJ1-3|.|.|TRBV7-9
CASSHPAALSGNTIYF
TGTGCCAGCAGCCACCCCGCGGCGCTCTCTGGAAACACCATATATTTT
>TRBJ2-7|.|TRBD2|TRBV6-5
CASSTLAGPLHEQYF
TGTGCCAGCAGCACACTAGCGGGTCCGCTCCACGAGCAGTACTTC
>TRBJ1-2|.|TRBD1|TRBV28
CASSRGQANYGYTF
TGTGCCAGCAGTCGGGGACAGGCTAACTATGGCTACACCTTC
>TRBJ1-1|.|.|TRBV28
CASRTGLTEAFF
TGTGCCAGCAGAACAGGGCTCACTGAAGCTTTCTTT
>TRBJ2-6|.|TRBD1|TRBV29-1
CSVGLGQGRANVLTF
TGCAGCGTCGGCCTAGGACAGGGCCGGGCCAACGTCCTGACTTTC
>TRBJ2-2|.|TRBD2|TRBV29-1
CSVEGLAGRTGELFF
TGCAGCGTCGAAGGACTAGCGGGCCGGACCGGGGAGCTGTTTTTT
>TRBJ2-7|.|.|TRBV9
CASSVEGYEQYF
TGTGCCAGCAGCGTGGAGGGTTACGAGCAGTACTTC
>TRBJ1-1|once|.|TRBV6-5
CASSPAAENTEAFF
TGTGCCAGCAGTCCGGCGGCAGAGAACACTGAAGCTTTCTTT
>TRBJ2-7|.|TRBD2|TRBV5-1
CASSLGLAGAYEQYF
TGCGCCAGCAGCCTCGGACTAGCGGGAGCCTACGAGCAGTACTTC
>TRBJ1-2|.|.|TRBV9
CASSESSAGENYGYTF
TGTGCCAGCAGCGAGAGCTCGGCAGGTGAAAACTATGGCTACACCTTC
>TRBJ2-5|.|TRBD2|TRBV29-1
CSVSAGERETQYF
TGCAGTGTGTCCGCGGGAGAGCGAGAGACCCAGTACTTC
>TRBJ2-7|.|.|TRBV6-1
CASKNYEQYF
TGTGCCAGCAAAAACTACGAGCAGTACTTC
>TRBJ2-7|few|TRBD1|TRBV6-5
CASSEGDSSYEQYF
TGTGCCAGCAGTGAAGGGGACAGCTCCTACGAGCAGTACTTC
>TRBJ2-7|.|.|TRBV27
CASSLFLGGNSYEQYF
TGTGCCAGCAGTTTATTTTTGGGCGGGAACTCCTACGAGCAGTACTTC
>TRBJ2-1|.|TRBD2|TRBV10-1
CARGAGGPYNEQFF
TGCGCCAGGGGAGCGGGAGGGCCTTACAATGAGCAGTTCTTC
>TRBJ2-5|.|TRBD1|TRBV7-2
CASSLVGQASEAQYF
TGTGCCAGCAGCTTAGTAGGACAGGCCTCGGAGGCCCAGTACTTC
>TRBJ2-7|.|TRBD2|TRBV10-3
CAITGAGGHPYEQYF
TGTGCCATCACCGGAGCGGGAGGCCACCCCTACGAGCAGTACTTC
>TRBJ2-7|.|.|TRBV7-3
CASSWGHSYEQYF
TGTGCCAGCAGCTGGGGACACAGCTACGAGCAGTACTTC
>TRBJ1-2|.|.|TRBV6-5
CASSYSAGVNYGYTF
TGTGCCAGCAGTTACTCTGCGGGAGTGAACTATGGCTACACCTTC
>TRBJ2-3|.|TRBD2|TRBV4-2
CASSQIAGGVTDTQYF
TGTGCCAGCAGCCAAATAGCCGGGGGGGTCACAGATACGCAGTATTTT
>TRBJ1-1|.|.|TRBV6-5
CASERGKNTEAFF
TGTGCCAGCGAAAGGGGCAAAAACACTGAAGCTTTCTTT
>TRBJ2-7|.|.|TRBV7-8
CASSLAAVLYEQYF
TGTGCCAGCAGCTTAGCCGCGGTACTCTACGAGCAGTACTTC
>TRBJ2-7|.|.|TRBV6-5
CASSYALAEFYEQYF
TGTGCCAGCAGTTACGCACTAGCTGAATTCTACGAGCAGTACTTC
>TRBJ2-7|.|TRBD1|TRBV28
CASSSPRTGVYEQYF
TGTGCCAGCAGCTCCCCCCGGACAGGGGTCTACGAGCAGTACTTC
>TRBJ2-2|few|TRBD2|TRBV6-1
CASSGLAGNTGELFF
TGTGCCAGCAGTGGCCTAGCGGGGAACACCGGGGAGCTGTTTTTT
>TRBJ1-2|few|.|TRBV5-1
CASSLGQPGGGYTF
TGCGCCAGCAGCTTGGGACAGCCAGGCGGTGGCTACACCTTC
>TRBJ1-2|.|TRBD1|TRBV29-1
CSVYERQGVGNYGYTF
TGCAGCGTCTACGAGAGACAGGGGGTCGGCAACTATGGCTACACCTTC
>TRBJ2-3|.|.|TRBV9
CASSVAPGTDTQYF
TGTGCCAGCAGCGTAGCTCCGGGAACAGATACGCAGTATTTT
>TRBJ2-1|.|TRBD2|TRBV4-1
CASSPSVRLAGGSSYNEQFF
TGCGCCAGCAGCCCGTCTGTGCGACTAGCGGGAGGGAGCTCCTACAATGAGCAGTTCTTC
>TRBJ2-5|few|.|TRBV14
CASSQRPRHNQETQYF
TGTGCCAGCAGCCAACGCCCACGACATAACCAAGAGACCCAGTACTTC
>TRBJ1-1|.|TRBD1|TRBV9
CASSLQGWSTEAFF
TGTGCCAGCAGCTTACAGGGGTGGAGCACTGAAGCTTTCTTT
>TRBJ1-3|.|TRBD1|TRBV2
CASTEGDRRSGNTIYF
TGTGCCAGCACTGAGGGGGACAGACGCTCTGGAAACACCATATATTTT
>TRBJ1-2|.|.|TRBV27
CASSPGGAGYGYTF
TGTGCCAGCAGTCCCGGGGGGGCTGGCTATGGCTACACCTTC
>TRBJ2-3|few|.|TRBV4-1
CASSRGLGSTDTQYF
TGCGCCAGCAGCCGCGGACTGGGAAGCACAGATACGCAGTATTTT
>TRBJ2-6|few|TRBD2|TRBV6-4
CASSDGTSGSGANVLTF
TGTGCCAGCAGTGACGGGACTAGCGGGAGTGGGGCCAACGTCCTGACTTTC
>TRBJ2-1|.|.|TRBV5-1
CASSLVGLTNNEQFF
TGCGCCAGCAGCTTGGTTGGACTAACCAACAATGAGCAGTTCTTC